These T cell receptor beta chains were read from a single sample in a study of cytomegalovirus exposure and HLA in healthy donors. TCRdb's table, derived via immunoSEQ multiplex PCR, lists solely in-frame clones and lacks some. This table holds under 150,000 clones, 70% to 90% found once. The sample taken for sequencing was PBMCs. The receptors stem from a woman under 30 in good health and CMV-seropositive. Each CDR3 is given with its conserved first and last residue. The listing skips clone size in some rows; elsewhere it reads once, few, many or a size class.

clone_size	v_call	j_call	cdr3_aa
few	TRBV30	TRBJ1-2	CAWSPRRGLYGYTF
.	TRBV5-1	TRBJ1-1	CASRQGRNTEAFF
once	TRBV11-2	TRBJ2-7	CASSHFQGPRDSTYEQYF
.	TRBV28	TRBJ1-1	CASPGTGDMNTEAFF
.	TRBV27	TRBJ2-5	CASSPRTGGGGTQYF
.	TRBV5-1	TRBJ1-3	CASSPRGQGEGHTIYF
once	TRBV9	TRBJ2-1	CASTGSSYNEQFF
.	TRBV9	TRBJ2-1	CASSVAATSYNEQFF
.	TRBV19	TRBJ2-7	CASSISGTPGTTLYEQYF
few	TRBV5-5	TRBJ1-5	CASSSSDSGWAQHF
few	TRBV27	TRBJ1-2	CASSLGAPYGYTF
.	TRBV10-3	TRBJ2-7	CAISGTAGGDEQYF
.	TRBV18	TRBJ2-3	CASSPTSTDTQYF
.	TRBV27	TRBJ2-7	CASSLGQFSYEQYF
.	TRBV5-1	TRBJ2-5	CASSSPLASQETQYF
.	TRBV10-3	TRBJ2-7	CAIRGGLGDSYEQYF
.	TRBV6-6	TRBJ2-7	CASSLGQGSYEQYF
.	TRBV15	TRBJ2-5	CATSRDRTGQETQYF
.	TRBV11-2	TRBJ1-1	CACSRGSISNTEAFF
.	TRBV2	TRBJ2-1	CASSEGLRGTYNEQFF